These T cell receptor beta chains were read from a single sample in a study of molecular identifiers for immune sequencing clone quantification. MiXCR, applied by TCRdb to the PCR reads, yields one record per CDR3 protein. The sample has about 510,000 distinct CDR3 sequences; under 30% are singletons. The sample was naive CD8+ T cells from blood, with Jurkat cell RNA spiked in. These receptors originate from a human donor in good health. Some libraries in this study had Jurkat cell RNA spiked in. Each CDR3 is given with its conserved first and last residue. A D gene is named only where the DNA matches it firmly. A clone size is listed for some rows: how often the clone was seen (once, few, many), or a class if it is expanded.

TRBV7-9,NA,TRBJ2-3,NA,CASGFRLGGRGSSGGTDTQYF,TGTGCCAGCGGCTTCCGCCTTGGAGGCAGGGGCTCCTCAGGTGGTACAGATACGCAGTATTTT
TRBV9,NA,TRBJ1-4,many,CASSTGVTNEKLFF,TGTGCCAGCAGCACGGGGGTGACTAATGAAAAACTGTTTTTT
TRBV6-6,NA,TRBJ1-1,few,CASSYDRNTEAFF,TGTGCCAGCAGTTACGATCGGAACACTGAAGCTTTCTTT
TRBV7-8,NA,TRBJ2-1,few,CASSLLSQSSYNEQFF,TGTGCCAGCAGCTTATTATCTCAGAGCTCCTACAATGAGCAGTTCTTC
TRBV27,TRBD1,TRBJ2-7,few,CASSTVTGVFINEQYF,TGTGCCAGCAGTACAGTCACAGGGGTTTTTATCAACGAGCAGTACTTC
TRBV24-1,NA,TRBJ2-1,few,CATSDLHGGEQFF,TGTGCCACCAGTGATTTGCACGGCGGTGAGCAGTTCTTC
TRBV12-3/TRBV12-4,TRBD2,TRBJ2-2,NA,CASSFTGGTGDLFF,TGTGCCAGCAGTTTTACCGGGGGGACCGGGGATCTTTTTTTT
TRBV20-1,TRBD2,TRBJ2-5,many,CSARVTSGGPPGTQYF,TGCAGTGCTAGAGTTACTAGCGGGGGGCCACCGGGGACCCAGTACTTC
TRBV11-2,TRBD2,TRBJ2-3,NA,CASSLLAGRFTTDTQYF,TGTGCCAGCAGCTTGTTAGCGGGACGATTTACGACAGATACGCAGTATTTT
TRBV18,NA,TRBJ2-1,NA,CASSPVLFFTGLDNEQFF,TGTGCCAGCTCACCGGTTCTGTTTTTCACGGGACTCGACAATGAGCAGTTCTTC
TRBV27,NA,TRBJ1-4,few,CASSVRWGEEKLFF,TGTGCCAGCAGTGTCAGGTGGGGGGAAGAAAAACTGTTTTTT
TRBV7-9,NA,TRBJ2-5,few,CASSPVEGIRETQYF,TGTGCCAGCAGCCCCGTTGAAGGGATTAGAGAGACCCAGTACTTC
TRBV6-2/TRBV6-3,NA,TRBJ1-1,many,CASSYDPSWAFF,TGTGCCAGCAGTTACGACCCCTCGTGGGCTTTCTTT
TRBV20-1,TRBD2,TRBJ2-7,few,CSAIPAGGPTYEQYF,TGCAGTGCTATTCCCGCGGGGGGGCCAACCTACGAGCAGTACTTC
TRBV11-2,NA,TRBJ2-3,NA,CANRRQRANTQYF,TGTGCCAACAGACGACAAAGGGCAAATACGCAATATTTT
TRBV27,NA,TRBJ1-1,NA,CASSWLSNSGEAFF,TGTGCCAGCAGCTGGCTGAGTAACTCCGGTGAAGCTTTCTTT
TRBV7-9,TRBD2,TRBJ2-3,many,CASSPRLAESTDTQYF,TGTGCCAGCAGCCCCCGACTAGCGGAAAGCACAGATACGCAGTATTTT
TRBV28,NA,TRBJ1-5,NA,CASSLSITRAVPQHF,TGTGCCAGCAGTTTAAGTATCACACGGGCGGTGCCCCAGCATTTT
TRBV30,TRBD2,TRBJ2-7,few,CAWSVGTSGLSYSYEQYF,TGTGCCTGGAGTGTCGGGACTAGCGGCCTTTCTTACTCCTACGAGCAGTACTTC
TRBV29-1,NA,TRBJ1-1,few,CSVEGQGRDTEAFF,TGCAGCGTTGAGGGGCAGGGTAGGGACACTGAAGCTTTCTTT
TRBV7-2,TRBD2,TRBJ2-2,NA,CASSPLARGGGTGELFF,TGTGCCAGCAGCCCCCTCGCCCGTGGGGGGGGGACCGGGGAGCTGTTTTTT
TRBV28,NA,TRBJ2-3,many,CASGADHIRMTDTQYF,TGTGCCAGCGGGGCGGACCATATCCGGATGACAGATACGCAGTATTTT
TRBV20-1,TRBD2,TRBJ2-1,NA,CSASLGLAGTNEQFF,TGCAGTGCTAGCCTGGGACTAGCGGGAACAAATGAGCAGTTCTTC
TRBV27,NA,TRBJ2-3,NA,CASTLMSGTVGDTQYF,TGTGCCAGCACCCTAATGTCAGGGACCGTGGGAGATACGCAGTATTTT
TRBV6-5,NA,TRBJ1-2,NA,CASSYSRTADNYGYTF,TGTGCCAGCAGTTACTCGAGGACGGCGGATAACTATGGCTACACCTTC
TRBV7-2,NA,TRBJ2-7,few,CASSLAPSGFPYF,TGTGCCAGCAGCTTAGCACCTTCAGGGTTCCCCTACTTC
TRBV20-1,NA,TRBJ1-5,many,CSAEYSDQPQHF,TGCAGTGCTGAGTACTCGGATCAGCCCCAGCATTTT
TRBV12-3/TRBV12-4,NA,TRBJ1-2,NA,CASSLPGVANYGYTF,TGTGCCAGCAGTTTACCGGGGGTAGCGAACTATGGCTACACCTTC
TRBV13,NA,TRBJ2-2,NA,CASSAPTSNSGELFF,TGTGCCAGCAGCGCTCCGACTTCGAACTCCGGGGAGCTGTTTTTT
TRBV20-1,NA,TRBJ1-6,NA,CSARGSSLHF,TGCAGTGCTAGGGGGTCATCCCTCCACTTT
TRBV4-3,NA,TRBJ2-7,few,CASSQAHPLRDVSYEQYF,TGCGCCAGCAGCCAAGCTCATCCGCTCCGGGATGTCTCCTACGAGCAGTACTTC
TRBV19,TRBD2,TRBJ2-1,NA,CASSPGTRGEQFF,TGTGCCAGTAGCCCAGGGACTAGAGGTGAGCAGTTCTTC
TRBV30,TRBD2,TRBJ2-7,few,CAGTLAGSAYEQYF,TGTGCCGGAACTCTAGCGGGGTCAGCCTACGAGCAGTACTTC
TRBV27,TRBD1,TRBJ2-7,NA,CASSPGTGGFFEQYF,TGTGCCAGCAGTCCAGGGACAGGGGGCTTTTTCGAGCAGTACTTC
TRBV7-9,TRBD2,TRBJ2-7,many,CASSYRGASGNYEQYF,TGTGCCAGCAGCTACCGAGGCGCTAGCGGGAACTACGAGCAGTACTTC
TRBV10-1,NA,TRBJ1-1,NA,CASSRKQGMDTEAFF,TGCGCCAGCAGTCGGAAACAGGGAATGGACACTGAAGCTTTCTTT
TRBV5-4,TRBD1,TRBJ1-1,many,CASSLRTGKNTEAFF,TGTGCCAGCAGCCTCAGGACAGGGAAGAACACTGAAGCTTTCTTT
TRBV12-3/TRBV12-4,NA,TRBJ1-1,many,CASSFKSFRDLRTEAFF,TGTGCCAGCAGTTTTAAATCGTTCAGGGATTTACGGACTGAAGCTTTCTTT
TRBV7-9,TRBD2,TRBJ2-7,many,CASSRGLANEQYF,TGTGCCAGCAGTCGAGGACTAGCGAACGAGCAGTACTTC
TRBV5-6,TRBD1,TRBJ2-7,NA,CASSLSWTGEHEQYF,TGTGCCAGCAGCTTGTCTTGGACAGGGGAGCACGAGCAGTACTTC
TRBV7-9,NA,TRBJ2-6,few,CASSQTPHNVLTF,TGTGCCAGCAGCCAAACCCCCCACAACGTCCTGACTTTC
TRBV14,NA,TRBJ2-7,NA,CASCQGYGYEQYF,TGTGCCAGCTGCCAAGGTTACGGCTACGAGCAGTACTTC
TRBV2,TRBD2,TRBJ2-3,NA,CASHDPGLTSTDTQYF,TGTGCCAGCCATGATCCGGGACTAACTAGCACAGATACGCAGTATTTT
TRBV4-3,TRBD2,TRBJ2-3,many,CASSHPGTSGTDTQYF,TGCGCCAGCAGCCACCCCGGGACTAGCGGCACAGATACGCAGTATTTT
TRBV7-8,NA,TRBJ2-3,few,CASGLGSIRPITDTQYF,TGTGCCAGCGGCTTAGGTAGCATCCGACCCATCACAGATACGCAGTATTTT
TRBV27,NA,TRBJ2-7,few,CASSLAPKGYEQYF,TGTGCCAGCAGTTTGGCGCCCAAGGGCTACGAGCAGTACTTC
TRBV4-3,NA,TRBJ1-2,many,CASSPTGYGYTF,TGCGCCAGCAGCCCAACAGGCTATGGCTACACCTTC
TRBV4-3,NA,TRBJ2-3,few,CASSQEWGRGGTDTQYF,TGCGCCAGCAGCCAAGAGTGGGGCAGGGGGGGCACAGATACGCAGTATTTT
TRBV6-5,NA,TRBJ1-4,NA,CASSYSSGWGNEKLFF,TGTGCCAGCAGTTATTCCTCAGGGTGGGGTAATGAAAAACTGTTTTTT
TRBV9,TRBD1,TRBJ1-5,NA,CASSVTTGDDLDTQHF,TGTGCCAGCAGCGTCACTACAGGGGACGATTTAGATACGCAGCATTTT
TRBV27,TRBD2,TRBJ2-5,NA,CASSMSGGLQETQYF,TGTGCCAGCAGTATGAGCGGGGGGCTCCAAGAGACCCAGTACTTC
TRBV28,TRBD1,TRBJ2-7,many,CASSLRQGIYEQYF,TGTGCCAGCAGTTTACGACAGGGCATCTACGAGCAGTACTTC
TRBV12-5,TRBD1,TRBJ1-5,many,CASGLVGGWTGEDESNQPQHF,TGTGCTAGTGGTTTGGTAGGAGGATGGACAGGGGAAGATGAAAGCAATCAGCCCCAGCATTTT
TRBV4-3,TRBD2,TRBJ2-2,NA,CASSQEAGTSGNTGELFF,TGCGCCAGCAGCCAAGAGGCCGGGACTAGCGGCAACACCGGGGAGCTGTTTTTT
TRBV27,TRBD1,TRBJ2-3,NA,CASSLSGQGLSTDTQYF,TGTGCCAGCAGTTTATCAGGACAGGGGCTTTCCACAGATACGCAGTATTTT
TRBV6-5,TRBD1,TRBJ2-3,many,CASSSLGQPLVDF,TGTGCCAGCAGCTCCCTGGGACAGCCCCTTGTGGATTTT
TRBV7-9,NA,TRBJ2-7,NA,CACSLGPGQVYEQYF,TGTGCCTGCAGCTTAGGACCGGGACAAGTCTACGAGCAGTACTTC
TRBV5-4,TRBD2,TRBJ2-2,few,CASTLGLAGGTGELFF,TGTGCCAGCACCCTAGGACTAGCGGGAGGGACCGGGGAGCTGTTTTTT
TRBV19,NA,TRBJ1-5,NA,CDSSMTGSGNQPQHF,TGTGACAGTAGTATGACCGGGTCGGGCAATCAGCCCCAGCATTTT